A selection of T cell receptor beta chains follows, all from one sample in a study of OX40 agonist ivuxolimab in advanced cancers. Clones were sequenced by immunoSEQ multiplex PCR, and TCRdb holds only the in-frame ones, with some missing. Of over 50,000 clones detected, around 92% appear once; the ten largest clones hold around 25%. Sequences were derived from CD4+ or CD8+ T cells sorted from blood, sampled in a trial of the OX40 agonist ivuxolimab. The receptors were gathered from an adult with an advanced solid tumor such as melanoma, head and neck, liver or kidney cancer. Both conserved end residues are part of each CDR3. Each record gives: clone size, V gene, D gene, J gene, CDR3 protein, CDR3 DNA. A D gene is named only where the DNA matches it firmly. Some rows mark clone size as missing; the rest say once, few, many or name a class of expanded clone.

.	TRBV7-8	.	TRBJ2-1	CASSLVSPYNEQFF	TGTGCCAGCAGCTTAGTGTCTCCCTACAATGAGCAGTTCTTC
.	TRBV6-5	.	TRBJ2-2	CASSYSQNTGELFF	TGTGCCAGCAGTTACTCACAGAACACCGGGGAGCTGTTTTTT
.	TRBV30	.	TRBJ2-6	CAGGWAGANVLTF	TGTGCTGGAGGGTGGGCTGGGGCCAACGTCCTGACTTTC
few	TRBV28	.	TRBJ1-2	CASRPTVTYGYTF	TGTGCCAGCAGGCCCACCGTGACCTATGGCTACACCTTC
.	TRBV11-2	.	TRBJ2-1	CASSLARASYNEQFF	TGTGCCAGCAGCTTAGCCCGAGCGTCCTACAATGAGCAGTTCTTC
.	TRBV4-1	.	TRBJ1-1	CASSNTGWGTEAFF	TGCGCCAGCAGCAATACAGGGTGGGGCACTGAAGCTTTCTTT
.	TRBV6-5	TRBD1	TRBJ1-2	CASSRTGAAGYTF	TGTGCCAGCAGTCGGACAGGGGCGGCTGGCTACACCTTC
.	TRBV30	.	TRBJ2-1	CAWSLGRNEQFF	TGTGCCTGGAGTCTGGGTAGAAATGAGCAGTTCTTC
.	TRBV4-1	.	TRBJ1-1	CASSQDGSGLNTEAFF	TGCGCCAGCAGCCAAGACGGATCGGGGCTGAACACTGAAGCTTTCTTT
.	TRBV28	.	TRBJ2-7	CASSLLAVSSYEQYF	TGTGCCAGCAGTCTTCTTGCGGTGAGCTCCTACGAGCAGTACTTC
.	TRBV27	.	TRBJ1-2	CASSLSGQNPYGYTF	TGTGCCAGCAGTTTATCTGGACAGAACCCGTATGGCTACACCTTC
few	TRBV5-8	TRBD2	TRBJ2-3	CASTLSGSTDTQYF	TGTGCCAGCACCCTTAGCGGGAGCACAGATACGCAGTATTTT
few	TRBV4-3	.	TRBJ2-3	CASSQDLYTPIGSPADTQYF	TGCGCCAGCAGCCAAGATTTGTATACGCCCATCGGGTCCCCTGCAGATACGCAGTATTTT
.	TRBV4-3	.	TRBJ1-5	CASSQGFEAVNQPQHF	TGCGCCAGCAGCCAAGGGTTCGAGGCAGTAAATCAGCCCCAGCATTTT
once	TRBV28	.	TRBJ2-6	CASGTGANVLTF	TGTGCCAGCGGAACTGGGGCCAACGTCCTGACTTTC
.	TRBV4-2	TRBD2	TRBJ2-7	CASSQDYRGLAARYEQYF	TGTGCCAGCAGCCAAGATTACCGCGGACTAGCGGCACGGTACGAGCAGTACTTC
once	TRBV6-5	TRBD2	TRBJ2-1	CASMGLAEYNEQFF	TGTGCCAGCATGGGACTAGCGGAATACAATGAGCAGTTCTTC
.	TRBV5-6	TRBD1	TRBJ1-5	CASSTWVDRGYQPQHF	TGTGCCAGCAGCACTTGGGTGGACAGGGGCTATCAGCCCCAGCATTTT
.	TRBV5-1	.	TRBJ2-5	CASSWVGTQYF	TGCGCCAGCAGCTGGGTGGGGACCCAGTACTTC
.	TRBV13	TRBD2	TRBJ2-1	CASSPPPGRVDEQFF	TGTGCCAGCAGCCCCCCGCCGGGGAGGGTCGATGAGCAGTTCTTC
.	TRBV7-2	.	TRBJ2-7	CASRAGPGTPDEQYF	TGTGCCAGCAGAGCCGGCCCGGGAACACCAGACGAGCAGTACTTC
.	TRBV2	.	TRBJ2-1	CASSPGLPYNEQFF	TGTGCCAGCAGTCCTGGCCTCCCGTACAATGAGCAGTTCTTC
.	TRBV19	.	TRBJ1-5	CASNSYQGSNQPQHF	TGTGCCAGTAATTCCTATCAGGGTAGCAATCAGCCCCAGCATTTT
.	TRBV28	.	TRBJ2-7	CASSYTGFYEQYF	TGTGCCAGCAGTTACACAGGGTTCTACGAGCAGTACTTC
.	TRBV30	TRBD2	TRBJ2-7	CAAHRLAGEAPYEQYF	TGTGCTGCCCACCGACTAGCGGGGGAGGCTCCCTACGAGCAGTACTTC
.	TRBV27	.	TRBJ1-2	CASSLRLNRALGYGYTF	TGTGCCAGCAGCCTGAGGTTAAACAGGGCTTTAGGGTATGGCTACACCTTC
.	TRBV28	.	TRBJ1-5	CASSILTGTHQPQHF	TGTGCCAGCAGTATCCTGACAGGCACACACCAGCCCCAGCATTTT
.	TRBV28	.	TRBJ1-2	CASIHYGGASFYGYTF	TGTGCCAGCATACATTATGGTGGGGCGTCCTTCTATGGCTACACCTTC
.	TRBV6-5	.	TRBJ1-2	CASSYSLQWGRWDYTF	TGTGCCAGCAGTTACTCTCTACAGTGGGGGCGCTGGGACTACACCTTC
once	TRBV10-3	.	TRBJ2-7	CAISDVTYEQYF	TGTGCCATCAGTGATGTGACCTACGAGCAGTACTTC
.	TRBV28	.	TRBJ2-7	CASSLSPRGEGYEQYF	TGTGCCAGCAGTTTATCGCCGAGGGGAGAGGGCTACGAGCAGTACTTC
.	TRBV28	.	TRBJ1-2	CASSSIDHYGYTF	TGTGCCAGCAGCAGCATAGACCACTATGGCTACACCTTC
.	TRBV28	.	TRBJ2-1	CASSWGFYEQFF	TGTGCCAGCAGCTGGGGGTTTTATGAGCAGTTCTTC
.	TRBV9	TRBD2	TRBJ2-3	CASSVAKERGAIEYTDTQYF	TGTGCCAGCAGCGTAGCTAAGGAGCGGGGGGCCATCGAATACACAGATACGCAGTATTTT
.	TRBV30	TRBD2	TRBJ2-1	CAWTLMGLAGSKFF	TGTGCCTGGACCCTTATGGGACTAGCGGGGAGTAAGTTCTTC
.	TRBV4-1	TRBD2	TRBJ2-3	CASSQGTSGMWDTQYF	TGCGCCAGCAGCCAAGGGACTAGCGGGATGTGGGATACGCAGTATTTT